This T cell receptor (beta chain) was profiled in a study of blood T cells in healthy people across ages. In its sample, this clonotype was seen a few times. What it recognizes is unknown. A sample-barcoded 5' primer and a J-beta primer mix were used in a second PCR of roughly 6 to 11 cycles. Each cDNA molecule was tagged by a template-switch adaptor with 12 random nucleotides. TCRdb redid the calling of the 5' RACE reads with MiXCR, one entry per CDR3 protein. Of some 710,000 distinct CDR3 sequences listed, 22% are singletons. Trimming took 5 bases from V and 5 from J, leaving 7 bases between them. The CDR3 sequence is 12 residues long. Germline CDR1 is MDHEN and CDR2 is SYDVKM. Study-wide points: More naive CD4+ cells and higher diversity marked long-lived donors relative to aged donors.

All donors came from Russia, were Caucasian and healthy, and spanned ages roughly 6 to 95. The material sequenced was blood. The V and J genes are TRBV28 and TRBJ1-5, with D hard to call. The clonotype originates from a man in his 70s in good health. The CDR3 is CASSMAHQPQHF. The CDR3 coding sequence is TGTGCCAGCAGTATGGCGCATCAGCCCCAGCATTTT. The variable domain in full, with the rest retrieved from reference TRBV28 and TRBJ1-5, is DVKVTQSSRYLVKRTGEKVFLECVQDMDHENMFWYRQDPGLGLRLIYFSYDVKMKEKGDIPEGYSVSREKKERFSLILESASTNQTSMYLCASSMAHQPQHFGDGTRLSIL.